Following are 15 T cell receptor beta chains from one sample sequenced in a study of cytomegalovirus exposure and HLA in healthy donors. PCR amplification relied on 60 Vbeta primers (plus 13 Jbeta primers). Using immunoSEQ multiplex PCR, the repertoire was profiled, and TCRdb retains in-frame clones only, with some absent. This table lists some 130,000 clones. The material sequenced was PBMCs. Receptor source: a woman between 40 and 55 years old in good health and CMV-seropositive.

This chain connects TRBV2 to TRBJ2-1, with 12 nucleotides matching TRBD2. V lost 5 bases to trimming and J lost 13 bases; unmatched junction nucleotides: 3. This CDR3 region has 12 residues. The V gene's germline CDR1 is SNHLY and CDR2 FYNNEI. The CDR3 region is CASSLGLAGQFF. The CDR3 DNA sequence: TGTGCCAGCAGTCTTGGACTAGCGGGACAGTTCTTC.

The CDR3 loop is CASSPEGGENYGYTF. CDR3 nucleotides: TGTGCCAGCAGCCCAGAAGGAGGAGAAAACTATGGCTACACCTTC. This chain links TRBV7-9 with TRBJ1-2; D is unclear. The germline gives CDR1 SEHNR, CDR2 FQNEAQ (reference sequence). This CDR3 spans 15 amino acids. V dropped 5 bases and J dropped 2 bases, with 15 bases sitting between them.

V and J are TRBV11-2 and TRBJ2-3; D perhaps matches TRBD2 (7 bases). Trimming removed 7 bases at V and 3 bases at J, with 20 bases between. CDR1 SGHAT and CDR2 FQNNGV come from the germline V gene. The CDR3 consists of 16 residues. CDR3 amino acids: CASIPRGRAETDTQYF. CDR3 DNA: TGTGCCAGCATCCCGAGGGGGAGGGCCGAGACAGATACGCAGTATTTT.

The rearrangement uses TRBV28 and TRBJ1-2; D gene uncertain. CDR3 length: 18 amino acids. Germline CDR1 is MDHEN and CDR2 is SYDVKM. V lost 2 bases and J 2 bases, leaving 21 bases between the germline ends. CDR3 loop: CASSLARQVLLLNYGYTF. Here the CDR3 DNA reads TGTGCCAGCAGTTTAGCTCGGCAGGTTCTTCTCCTAAACTATGGCTACACCTTC.

The gene calls are TRBV5-6 and TRBJ1-2; D call uncertain. The ends were cut back, 4 bases at V and 4 bases at J, with 8 bases in the middle. This CDR3 contains 12 residues. Germline V CDR1 and CDR2: SGHDT, YYEEEE. This CDR3 reads CASSPDFYGYTF. CDR3 sequence (DNA): TGTGCCAGCAGCCCGGACTTCTATGGCTACACCTTC. The full variable domain, rest sourced from reference TRBV5-6 and TRBJ1-2, is DAGVTQSPTHLIKTRGQQVTLRCSPKSGHDTVSWYQQALGQGPQFIFQYYEEEERQRGNFPDRFSGHQFPNYSSELNVNALLLGDSALYLCASSPDFYGYTFGSGTRLTVV.

The chain employs TRBV6-1 and TRBJ2-7; D possibly corresponds to TRBD1 (6 bases). This CDR3 has 13 amino acids. Trimming removed 6 bases at V and 3 bases at J, with 12 bases between. The germline CDR1 and CDR2 sequences are MNHNS and SASEGT. CDR3 loop: CASSKTGGYEQYF. The CDR3 DNA is TGTGCCAGCAGCAAGACAGGAGGCTACGAGCAGTACTTC.

This chain connects TRBV7-9 to TRBJ2-2, with TRBD1 matching over 10 bases. Trimming cost V 5 bases and J 5 bases; bases outside gene matches: 8. CDR1 is SEHNR and CDR2 is FQNEAQ in the germline V gene (reference sequence). The length of the CDR3 is 16 residues. CDR3 in amino acids: CASSTPTGGLTGELFF. For the CDR3, the DNA is TGTGCCAGCAGCACTCCGACAGGGGGCCTGACCGGGGAGCTGTTTTTT.

The gene calls are TRBV18 and TRBJ1-1; D is perhaps TRBD1 (6 bases). Trimming stripped 6 bases from V and 11 bases from J, with 25 bases between. Per the germline V gene, CDR1 is KGHSH and CDR2 is LQKENI. This CDR3 contains 15 residues. CDR3 in amino acids: CASSPRSRQANEAFF. Here the CDR3 DNA reads TGTGCCAGCTCCCCGAGGTCTAGACAGGCCAACGAGGCTTTCTTT. The full variable domain, completed using reference TRBV18 and TRBJ1-1, is NAGVMQNPRHLVRRRGQEARLRCSPMKGHSHVYWYRQLPEEGLKFMVYLQKENIIDESGMPKERFSAEFPKEGPSILRIQQVVRGDSAAYFCASSPRSRQANEAFFGQGTRLTVV.

This chain links TRBV10-3 with TRBJ2-4, with D perhaps TRBD1 (6 bases). Trimming stripped 0 bases from V and 8 bases from J, with 14 bases between. The CDR3 extends over 15 amino acids. Germline lookup yields CDR1 ENHRY and CDR2 SYGVKD. The CDR3 sequence is CAISESTGLGDIQYF. The CDR3 coding sequence is TGTGCCATCAGTGAGTCAACAGGGCTGGGGGACATTCAGTACTTC.

The CDR3 DNA reads TGTGCCAGCAGTATCCGGACTAGCGGACAGTACAATGAGCAGTTCTTC. Translation gives CASSIRTSGQYNEQFF. The chain uses TRBV28 and TRBJ2-1, with 10 bases that match TRBD2. With 5 bases clipped from V and 4 bases from J, the junction kept 8 bases outside the gene matches. There are 16 residues in the CDR3. Germline V gene data show CDR1 as MDHEN and CDR2 as SYDVKM.

This chain uses TRBV19 with TRBJ2-4; 10 bases fit TRBD2. The CDR3 spans 14 residues. J gave up 5 bases and V 6 bases, and 4 bases lay outside the gene matches. Germline V gene sequence: CDR1 LNHDA, CDR2 SQIVND (reference sequence). CDR3 region: CASSGLAEENIQYF. The CDR3 bases are TGTGCCAGTAGCGGACTAGCGGAGGAAAACATTCAGTACTTC.

This sequence joins TRBV7-8 and TRBJ2-1; 14 bases map to TRBD2. The ends lost 0 bases at V and 0 bases at J; junction bases unmatched: 10. The germline gives CDR1 SGHVS, CDR2 FQNEAQ. The CDR3 extends over 21 amino acids. The CDR3 DNA is TGTGCCAGCAGCTTAGCCGTCTCGACTAGCGGGAGGGGCAGCTCCTACAATGAGCAGTTCTTC. This gives the protein CASSLAVSTSGRGSSYNEQFF. The complete variable domain, with remaining parts taken from reference TRBV7-8 and TRBJ2-1, reads GAGVSQSPRYKVAKRGQDVALRCDPISGHVSLFWYQQALGQGPEFLTYFQNEAQLDKSGLPSDRFFAERPEGSVSTLKIQRTQQEDSAVYLCASSLAVSTSGRGSSYNEQFFGPGTRLTVL.

The chain combines TRBV7-3 with TRBJ2-2; 10 positions agree with TRBD2. CDR3 length: 17 residues. The J segment lost 6 bases and the V segment lost 5 bases, leaving 12 bases of the junction unmatched. CDR1 is SGHTA, CDR2 FQGTGA, per germline. CDR3 region: CASSPRVLAGESGELFF. The CDR3 DNA is TGTGCCAGCAGCCCCCGGGTGCTAGCGGGAGAGTCCGGGGAGCTGTTTTTT.

CDR3 protein: CASSSTGRPHEQYF. DNA for the CDR3: TGTGCCAGCAGCTCGACAGGGAGACCCCACGAGCAGTACTTC. The chain combines TRBV7-8 with TRBJ2-7, with 7 nucleotides matching TRBD1. The CDR3 sequence is 14 residues long. Looked up from germline, CDR1 is SGHVS and CDR2 is FQNEAQ. After removal of 4 bases from V and 5 bases from J, the junction contained 8 bases not matched to a gene.

The chain is built from TRBV7-2 and TRBJ2-5; TRBD2 is a possible D gene (5 bases). Trimming shortened V by 1 base and J by 3 bases, and 9 bases separated the two germline ends. The CDR3 contains 14 residues. Germline V CDR1 and CDR2: SGHTA, FQGNSA. The CDR3 sequence: CASSLDHGEETQYF. The CDR3 DNA follows: TGTGCCAGCAGCTTAGATCACGGGGAAGAGACCCAGTACTTC. The entire variable domain, with the rest obtained from reference TRBV7-2 and TRBJ2-5, is as follows: GAGVSQSPSNKVTEKGKDVELRCDPISGHTALYWYRQSLGQGLEFLIYFQGNSAPDKSGLPSDRFSAERTGGSVSTLTIQRTQQEDSAVYLCASSLDHGEETQYFGPGTRLLVL.